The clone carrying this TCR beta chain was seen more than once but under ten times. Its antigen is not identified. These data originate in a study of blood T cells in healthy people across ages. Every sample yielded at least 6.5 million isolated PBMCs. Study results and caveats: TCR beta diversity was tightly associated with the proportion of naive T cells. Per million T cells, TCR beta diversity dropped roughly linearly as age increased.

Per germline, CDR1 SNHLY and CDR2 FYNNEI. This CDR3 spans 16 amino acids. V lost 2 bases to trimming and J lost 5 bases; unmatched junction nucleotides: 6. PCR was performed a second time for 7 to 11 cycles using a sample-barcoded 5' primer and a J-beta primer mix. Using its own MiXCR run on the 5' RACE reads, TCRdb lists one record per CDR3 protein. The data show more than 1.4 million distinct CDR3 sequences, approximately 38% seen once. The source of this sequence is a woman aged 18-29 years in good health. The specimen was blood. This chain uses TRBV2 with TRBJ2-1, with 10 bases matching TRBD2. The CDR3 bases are TGTGCCAGCAGTGAACCCGGGACTAGCGTCAACAATGAGCAGTTCTTC. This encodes CASSEPGTSVNNEQFF.